This TCR beta chain came from a study of blood T cell repertoires in COVID-19. On the study more broadly: Samples representing acute and convalescent COVID-19 were sourced from the United States, Italy and Spain. The analysed material was cDNA or gDNA that came from T cells, B-cell-depleted T cells, or PBMCs.

Authors' methods: Using reference gene primer amplification, nucleated cell counts were estimated. The table came from immunoSEQ multiplex PCR; TCRdb's copy has only in-frame clones and leaves some out. The DNA was the basis for D and trimming; V, J and clone size are from that table. The profile shows about 290,000 clones, just under 85% of them singletons. Germline-derived CDR1 and CDR2 are DFQATT and SNEGSKA (reference sequence). The CDR3 loop spans 18 amino acids. After removal of 3 bases from V and 4 bases from J, the junction contained 15 bases not matched to a gene. This clonotype was obtained from a woman aged 45-65 years with active or convalescent COVID-19. The chain combines TRBV20-1 with TRBJ2-3, with 11 bases matching TRBD2. The sequencing sample was made of peripheral blood. As DNA, the CDR3 is TGCAGTGCTAGTGCTGATAGCGGGAGGGAGGGTCCGCCAGATACGCAGTATTTT. Translated, it gives CSASADSGREGPPDTQYF.